This is a list of T cell receptor beta chains from one sample in a study of beta chain features in type 1 diabetes. Assay used: immunoSEQ multiplex PCR; TCRdb lists only in-frame clones, some missing. The data show around 650,000 clones, with about an eighth seen just once and more than 0.09% held by the top ten. Sequenced material: naive CD4+ T cells from blood. Receptors originate from a man under 40 with type 1 diabetes. The CDR3 runs from the conserved cysteine through the conserved F or W. The order of the fields is J gene, V gene, D gene, clone size, CDR3 protein, CDR3 DNA. D genes are given only for firm matches. Rows give clone size only sometimes, using once, few, many, or a class for an expanded clone.

TRBJ1-5	TRBV7-9	NA	few	CASTRGGSNQPQHF	TGTGCCAGCACCCGCGGGGGGAGCAATCAGCCCCAGCATTTT
TRBJ1-5	TRBV7-2	NA	NA	CASSSSGIWGNQPQHF	TGTGCCAGCAGCTCAAGTGGTATATGGGGTAATCAGCCCCAGCATTTT
TRBJ2-5	TRBV6-1	TRBD1	NA	CASSRDRGQETQYF	TGTGCCAGCTCTCGGGACAGGGGGCAAGAGACCCAGTACTTC
TRBJ2-7	TRBV10-3	NA	NA	CAISSPPTAYEQYF	TGTGCCATCAGTAGCCCGCCCACGGCCTACGAGCAGTACTTC
TRBJ1-2	TRBV7-9	NA	few	CASSPDWDYGYTF	TGTGCCAGCAGCCCGGACTGGGACTATGGCTACACCTTC
TRBJ2-5	TRBV7-9	NA	NA	CASSSARQETQYF	TGTGCCAGCAGCTCTGCCAGGCAAGAGACCCAGTACTTC
TRBJ2-7	TRBV5-4	TRBD1	NA	CASSVTGYEQYF	TGTGCCAGCAGCGTGACAGGGTACGAGCAGTACTTC
TRBJ2-5	TRBV7-7	NA	NA	CASSLAPKETQYF	TGTGCTAGCAGCCTTGCCCCAAAAGAGACCCAGTACTTC
TRBJ2-1	TRBV19	TRBD1	few	CASSIRTGSRNEQFF	TGTGCCAGTAGTATACGGACAGGGAGTCGCAATGAGCAGTTCTTC
TRBJ2-7	TRBV10-3	NA	many	CAISEIGAGQSSYEQYF	TGTGCCATCAGTGAGATAGGTGCGGGACAGAGCTCCTACGAGCAGTACTTC
TRBJ2-7	TRBV6-5	NA	few	CASRAGVYEQYF	TGTGCCAGCCGGGCCGGAGTCTACGAGCAGTACTTC
TRBJ2-7	TRBV10-2	TRBD2	NA	CASSAGGPFEQYF	TGCGCCAGCAGCGCGGGGGGGCCTTTCGAGCAGTACTTC
TRBJ2-4	TRBV7-2	NA	few	CASSLGLQGQRVYF	TGTGCCAGCAGCTTGGGTTTACAGGGCCAGCGGGTGTACTTC
TRBJ2-7	TRBV6-1	NA	few	CASSEVGGEQYF	TGTGCCAGCAGTGAAGTTGGGGGGGAGCAGTACTTC
TRBJ1-6	TRBV30	NA	few	CAWSVLGGDNSPLHF	TGTGCCTGGAGTGTACTGGGAGGGGATAATTCACCCCTCCACTTT
TRBJ2-5	TRBV30	NA	NA	CAWSPPGAPGETQYF	TGTGCCTGGAGTCCCCCGGGGGCGCCGGGGGAGACCCAGTACTTC
TRBJ2-1	TRBV7-2	TRBD2	NA	CASSLAGGTMYEQFF	TGTGCCAGCAGCCTAGCGGGGGGTACTATGTATGAGCAGTTCTTC
TRBJ2-1	TRBV9	TRBD2	few	CASSPRRLAGVSSYNEQFF	TGTGCCAGCAGCCCGAGACGGCTAGCGGGGGTGAGCTCCTACAATGAGCAGTTCTTC
TRBJ2-1	TRBV2	TRBD2	few	CASSKSGGAANEQFF	TGTGCCAGCAGTAAGAGCGGGGGGGCAGCCAATGAGCAGTTCTTC
TRBJ1-1	TRBV5-6	NA	NA	CASSYLRDGNTEAFF	TGTGCCAGCAGCTATTTGAGGGACGGGAACACTGAAGCTTTCTTT
TRBJ2-5	TRBV6-5	NA	NA	CATTFQGSETQYF	TGTGCCACCACCTTCCAGGGCTCGGAGACCCAGTACTTC
TRBJ1-5	TRBV10-3	NA	NA	CAISGGGRDQPQHF	TGTGCCATCAGTGGGGGAGGGAGGGATCAGCCCCAGCATTTT
TRBJ2-1	TRBV5-4	NA	few	CASSLVGGGSEQFF	TGTGCCAGCAGCTTGGTCGGAGGGGGTAGTGAGCAGTTCTTC
TRBJ1-6	TRBV7-2	NA	NA	CASSLRAGQPNDSPLHF	TGTGCCAGCAGCTTGAGAGCGGGGCAGCCGAATGATTCACCCCTCCACTTT
TRBJ1-2	TRBV25-1	NA	few	CASSNRPNYGYTF	TGTGCCAGCAGTAACCGACCCAACTATGGCTACACCTTC
TRBJ2-3	TRBV4-3	NA	NA	CASSPGASDFTDTQYF	TGCGCCAGCAGCCCCGGGGCTAGCGATTTCACAGATACGCAGTATTTT
TRBJ2-7	TRBV2	NA	few	CASSTSPGRNEQYF	TGTGCCAGCAGTACAAGTCCGGGACGAAACGAGCAGTACTTC
TRBJ1-1	TRBV20-1	NA	NA	CSASQAKAFF	TGCAGTGCTAGCCAGGCTAAAGCTTTCTTT
TRBJ1-6	TRBV7-8	NA	few	CASSLTISSYNSPLHF	TGTGCCAGCAGCTTAACAATAAGCTCCTATAATTCACCCCTCCACTTT
TRBJ1-2	TRBV28	NA	NA	CASSSTDGYYGYTF	TGTGCCAGCAGTTCAACGGACGGGTACTATGGCTACACCTTC
TRBJ1-2	TRBV29-1	NA	few	CSVANYGYTF	TGCAGCGTTGCTAACTATGGCTACACCTTC
TRBJ1-2	TRBV28	TRBD1	few	CASSLGQGNYGYTF	TGTGCCAGCAGTTTGGGACAGGGTAACTATGGCTACACCTTC
TRBJ1-2	TRBV5-1	TRBD1	NA	CASSLPGQSGEGYTF	TGCGCCAGCAGCTTACCGGGACAGTCAGGGGAGGGCTACACCTTC
TRBJ2-3	TRBV7-3	TRBD2	NA	CASSPRTSGDRTDTQYF	TGTGCCAGCAGCCCACGGACTAGCGGGGACCGCACAGATACGCAGTATTTT
TRBJ1-6	TRBV10-3	NA	few	CAISEGHHNSPLHF	TGTGCCATCAGTGAGGGACACCATAATTCACCCCTCCACTTT
TRBJ1-3	TRBV11-3	NA	few	CASSLQSASSGNTIYF	TGTGCCAGCAGCTTACAGTCGGCGAGCTCTGGAAACACCATATATTTT
TRBJ2-5	TRBV5-4	NA	NA	CASSLAEETQYF	TGTGCCAGCAGCTTGGCGGAAGAGACCCAGTACTTC
TRBJ1-4	TRBV7-9	NA	NA	CASSHEGPNEKLFF	TGTGCCAGCAGCCACGAGGGTCCTAATGAAAAACTGTTTTTT
TRBJ2-7	TRBV25-1	NA	NA	CASSGGPRYEQYF	TGTGCCAGCAGTGGGGGACCCCGCTACGAGCAGTACTTC
TRBJ2-5	TRBV29-1	NA	NA	CSVEQETQYF	TGCAGCGTTGAACAAGAGACCCAGTACTTC
TRBJ2-7	TRBV7-2	TRBD2	few	CASSLVSLRGGEQQYF	TGTGCCAGCAGCTTAGTCAGTCTCCGCGGGGGGGAACAGCAGTACTTC
TRBJ2-3	TRBV10-3	TRBD2	few	CAISETSGGTLSTDTQYF	TGTGCCATCAGTGAGACTAGCGGGGGGACCTTATCCACAGATACGCAGTATTTT
TRBJ2-1	TRBV5-6	NA	NA	CASSLVSKYNEQFF	TGTGCCAGCAGCTTGGTGTCCAAATACAATGAGCAGTTCTTC
TRBJ2-7	TRBV19	TRBD1	few	CAFLPTGAAYEQYF	TGTGCCTTTTTGCCCACAGGGGCGGCCTACGAGCAGTACTTC
TRBJ2-5	TRBV6-1	NA	few	CASSEVIGAQETQYF	TGTGCCAGCAGTGAAGTCATCGGAGCACAAGAGACCCAGTACTTC